Below are 16 T cell receptor beta chains sequenced from a single sample in a study of blood T cells in healthy people across ages. Primers used in a second PCR of roughly 6 to 12 cycles were a sample-barcoded 5' primer and a J-beta primer mix. TCRdb independently ran MiXCR on the 5' RACE reads; one entry per CDR3 protein. The repertoire includes 1.5 million to 1.9 million distinct CDR3 sequences, roughly 43% of them detected once, and about 4% sits in the top ten. The specimen was blood. Receptors originate from a woman aged 18-35 years in good health.

This clonotype was seen more than once but under ten times. The rearrangement uses TRBV4-3 and TRBJ1-1; D is possibly TRBD1 (5 bases). Germline CDR1 LGHNA, CDR2 YSLEER. V lost 0 bases and J lost 1, with 9 bases in between. The CDR3 contains 15 residues. DNA for the CDR3: TGCGCCAGCAGCCAAGAAGGGACGGGGAACACTGAAGCTTTCTTT. Protein: CASSQEGTGNTEAFF.

This clonotype showed up just a few times. Germline and junction disagree at one end, which may indicate a read error. The V gene is TRBV11-2, the J gene TRBJ1-1; D might be TRBD1 (5 bases). The CDR3 is made up of 14 amino acids. Germline V lookup: CDR1 SGHAT, CDR2 FQNNGV. The CDR3 spells CASRDKSWNAEAFF. The DNA of the CDR3 is TGTGCCAGCAGGGACAAATCATGGAACGCTGAAGCTTTCTTT.

The chain employs TRBV7-9 and TRBJ1-4; D gene ambiguous. The CDR3 spans 15 residues. Germline V CDR1 and CDR2: SEHNR, FQNEAQ (reference sequence). V lost 5 bases and J 4 bases, leaving 14 bases between the germline ends. This chain's CDR3 is CASSPSTALNEKLFF. CDR3 nucleotides: TGTGCCAGCAGCCCCTCAACAGCCCTTAATGAAAAACTGTTTTTT. The entire variable domain, with the rest obtained from reference TRBV7-9 and TRBJ1-4, is as follows: DTGVSQNPRHKITKRGQNVTFRCDPISEHNRLYWYRQTLGQGPEFLTYFQNEAQLEKSRLLSDRFSAERPKGSFSTLEIQRTEQGDSAMYLCASSPSTALNEKLFFGSGTQLSVL.

The rearrangement joins TRBV6-5 to TRBJ2-1, with 9 bases identical to TRBD2. Germline CDR1 is MNHEY and CDR2 is SVGAGI. This CDR3 spans 16 amino acids. V gave up 6 bases and J gave up 3 bases; unmatched junction bases: 9. The CDR3 DNA is TGTGCCAGCAGACACCATTTAGCGGGAGTCTACAATGAGCAGTTCTTC. Translating it yields CASRHHLAGVYNEQFF.

Only one count was recorded for this clonotype. The chain employs TRBV20-1 and TRBJ2-5; 13 bases match TRBD2. Germline CDR1 reads DFQATT; CDR2 reads SNEGSKA (reference sequence). V trimming: 2 bases; J trimming: 11 bases; junction bases outside the gene matches: 11. The CDR3 has 15 residues. CDR3: CSARHTSGRAGEQYF. The DNA of the CDR3 is TGCAGTGCTAGACACACTAGCGGGAGGGCCGGTGAGCAGTACTTC.

This clonotype was seen more than once but under ten times. The chain couples TRBV20-1 to TRBJ2-5; D may correspond to TRBD1 or TRBD2 (5 bases each). Germline values: CDR1 DFQATT, CDR2 SNEGSKA (reference sequence). The CDR3 has 13 residues. With 6 bases removed from V and 5 bases from J, the gap between germline ends came to 16 bases. The CDR3 nucleotides are TGCAGTGCCTGGGAGAACTGGGGGGAGACCCAGTACTTC. Protein sequence: CSAWENWGETQYF.

This clonotype appeared a few times. The chain couples TRBV5-6 to TRBJ1-2; 8 nucleotides align to TRBD1. The ends lost 4 bases at V and 7 bases at J; junction bases unmatched: 12. The CDR3 totals 15 residues. The germline gives CDR1 SGHDT, CDR2 YYEEEE. The CDR3 protein is CASSPEDRDLPGYTF. CDR3 DNA: TGTGCCAGCAGCCCTGAGGACAGGGATTTACCTGGCTACACCTTC.

This chain links TRBV10-3 with TRBJ1-1, with unresolved D. CDR1 and CDR2 from the germline V gene are ENHRY and SYGVKD. The V end lost 3 bases, the J end lost 5 bases, and 10 bases lay between the germline ends. The CDR3 consists of 13 residues. This CDR3 is CAISDPRETEAFF. The CDR3 nucleotides are TGTGCCATCAGTGACCCTAGGGAGACTGAAGCTTTCTTT.

J is TRBJ1-5 and V is TRBV7-2; maybe TRBD1 (5 bases). V lost 1 base and J 2 bases, leaving 9 bases between the germline ends. CDR3 size: 15 residues. CDR1 and CDR2 from the germline V gene are SGHTA and FQGNSA. CDR3 region: CASSLVGLGNQPQHF. The CDR3 DNA reads TGTGCCAGCAGCTTAGTGGGACTTGGCAATCAGCCCCAGCATTTT.

This chain connects TRBV7-8 to TRBJ2-3; D ambiguous. This CDR3 contains 14 residues. Germline V gene sequence: CDR1 SGHVS, CDR2 FQNEAQ. V was shortened by 5 bases and J by 4 bases, with 13 bases between the two germline ends. The CDR3 coding sequence is TGTGCCAGCAGCCCCCTTCCAATGTCAGATACGCAGTATTTT. Protein product: CASSPLPMSDTQYF.

This clonotype has only a few counts. The rearrangement joins TRBV29-1 to TRBJ1-2; D is undetermined. V lost 2 bases, J lost 7 bases, and 14 bases lay in between. The CDR3 totals 13 residues. Germline assignment: CDR1 SQVTM and CDR2 ANQGSEA. The CDR3 is CSVEHLTMVGYTF. CDR3 DNA sequence: TGCAGCGTTGAACACCTAACAATGGTTGGCTACACCTTC. Filled out from reference TRBV29-1 and TRBJ1-2, the complete variable domain reads SAVISQKPSRDICQRGTSLTIQCQVDSQVTMMFWYRQQPGQSLTLIATANQGSEATYESGFVIDKFPISRPNLTFSTLTVSNMSPEDSSIYLCSVEHLTMVGYTFGSGTRLTVV.

This clonotype showed up just once. The chain employs TRBV20-1 and TRBJ1-3; D perhaps matches TRBD1 (6 bases). Per germline, CDR1 DFQATT and CDR2 SNEGSKA (reference sequence). Between the trimmed V and J ends, which lost 3 bases and 2 bases, there was a span of 11 bases. The CDR3 spans 14 residues. CDR3 loop: CSASDSGAGNTIYF. The CDR3 bases are TGCAGTGCTAGCGATTCAGGGGCTGGAAACACCATATATTTT.

The chain carries TRBV7-9 and TRBJ1-4; the D gene is possibly TRBD1 (5 bases). The CDR3 has 16 residues. Germline CDR1 and CDR2: SEHNR and FQNEAQ (reference sequence). V lost 5 bases and J 6 bases, leaving 19 bases between the germline ends. The DNA for the CDR3 is TGTGCCAGCAGCGACCCCCGCGGGGGTGGAGATGAAAAACTGTTTTTT. Its translation: CASSDPRGGGDEKLFF.

This clonotype showed up just a few times. The V gene is TRBV4-2, the J gene TRBJ1-5, with D unclear. Looked up from germline, CDR1 is LGHNA and CDR2 is YNFKEQ. V lost 4 bases and J lost 4, with 20 bases in between. CDR3 length equals 17 residues. The chain's CDR3 is CASSPDGHSRWNQPQHF. The CDR3, as DNA: TGTGCCAGCAGCCCGGATGGGCATTCACGATGGAATCAGCCCCAGCATTTT.

On this clonotype: A single base separates this from a much larger clone, so it may be a read error. The chain has TRBV29-1 and TRBJ1-2; D gene unclear. V lost 4 bases, J lost 2 bases, and 8 bases lay in between. The CDR3 contains 12 residues. Per the germline V gene, CDR1 is SQVTM and CDR2 is ANQGSEA. In nucleotides, the CDR3 is TGCAGCGTTGGGGCCAAAAACTATGGCTACACCTTC. Its protein product is CSVGAKNYGYTF.

V and J are TRBV12-3 or TRBV12-4 and TRBJ1-5, with D maybe TRBD1 (5 bases). The CDR3 is made up of 16 amino acids. Between the trimmed V and J ends, which lost 5 bases and 2 bases, there was a span of 16 bases. CDR3 coding DNA: TGTGCCAGCAGTGCCGACAGCTTAGGGGGCAATCAGCCCCAGCATTTT. This encodes CASSADSLGGNQPQHF.